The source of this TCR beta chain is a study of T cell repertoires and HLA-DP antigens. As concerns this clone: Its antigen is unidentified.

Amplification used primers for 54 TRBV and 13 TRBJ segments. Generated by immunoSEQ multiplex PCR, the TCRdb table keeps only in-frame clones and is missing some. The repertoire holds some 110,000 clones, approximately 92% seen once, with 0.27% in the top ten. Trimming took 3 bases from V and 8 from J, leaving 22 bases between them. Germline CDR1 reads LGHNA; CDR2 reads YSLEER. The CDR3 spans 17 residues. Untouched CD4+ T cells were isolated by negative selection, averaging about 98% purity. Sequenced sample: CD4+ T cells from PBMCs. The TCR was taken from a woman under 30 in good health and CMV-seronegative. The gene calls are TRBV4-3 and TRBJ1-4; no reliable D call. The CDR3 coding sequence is TGCGCCAGCAGCCACGAAATTCTGGGAGGGATCGGGGAAAAACTGTTTTTT. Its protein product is CASSHEILGGIGEKLFF.